The clone carrying this T cell receptor beta chain has at least ten counts. The time point: pre-sensitization, week 0. Treatment specified: therapeutic diphenylcyclopropenone sensitization with weekly scalp DPC. The CDR3 runs to 14 residues. Trimming took 6 bases from V and 10 from J; bases not matched to a gene: 6. This record comes from a study of human T cells and chemical hapten exposure. Each CDR3 protein is one row after TCRdb ran MiXCR on the RACE reads. The table records more than 300,000 distinct CDR3 sequences, approximately 5% of them present only once. The source material was whole blood, sampled in connection with sensitization to the hapten diphenylcyclopropenone (DPC). The clonotype was recovered from a woman between 50 and 59 years old with alopecia areata. Some clones in this sample may be carry-over from other donors' samples. V usage is TRBV12-3 or TRBV12-4 and J usage is TRBJ2-1; TRBD2 matches at 13 bases. The CDR3 DNA reads TGTGCCAGCAGACCGGGACTAGCGGGAAAAGAGCAGTTCTTC. Encoded protein: CASRPGLAGKEQFF.